The clone carrying this TCR beta chain has just a few counts. Time point of the sample: pre-sensitization, week 0. Treatment here: therapeutic diphenylcyclopropenone sensitization with weekly scalp DPC. The data belong to a study of human T cells and chemical hapten exposure. The ends lost 5 bases at V and 10 bases at J; junction bases unmatched: 10. CDR1 and CDR2 (germline): KGHDR, SFDVKD. The CDR3 runs 15 residues. TCRdb analysed the RACE reads with MiXCR anew, one entry per CDR3 protein. The repertoire holds around 300,000 distinct CDR3 sequences, with approximately 5.8% as singletons. The clonotype comes from a woman younger than 30 with alopecia areata. Some clones in this sample may be carry-over from other donors' samples. The sample in question was whole blood, obtained in connection with sensitization to the hapten diphenylcyclopropenone (DPC). The gene calls are TRBV24-1 and TRBJ2-1; 10 bases are a match to TRBD2. As DNA, the CDR3 is TGTGCCACCAGTGGTGTAGCGGGGGGTCCCCAGGAGCAGTTCTTC. Its translation: CATSGVAGGPQEQFF.